The 10 T cell receptor beta chains listed next were all sequenced from one sample in a study of blood T cell repertoires in COVID-19. Method: immunoSEQ multiplex PCR; TCRdb's copy keeps in-frame clones and lacks some. The table lists 250,000 to 350,000 clones, roughly 88% of them singletons. The source material was peripheral blood. Receptor source: a human donor with COVID-19, enrolled during active disease. The donor label of this sample is uncertain.

The chain joins TRBV28 to TRBJ2-7; TRBD2 agrees at 11 bases. CDR1 and CDR2 (germline): MDHEN, SYDVKM. The CDR3 is 15 residues long. The J segment lost 7 bases and the V segment lost 6 bases, leaving 11 bases of the junction unmatched. Here the CDR3 reads CASRGGTSGTWEQYF. As DNA, the CDR3 is TGTGCCAGCAGGGGCGGGACTAGCGGTACCTGGGAGCAGTACTTC. Full variable domain (outside the CDR3, taken from reference TRBV28 and TRBJ2-7): DVKVTQSSRYLVKRTGEKVFLECVQDMDHENMFWYRQDPGLGLRLIYFSYDVKMKEKGDIPEGYSVSREKKERFSLILESASTNQTSMYLCASRGGTSGTWEQYFGPGTRLTVT.

This clone was detected only once. The V gene is TRBV3-1 (or the pseudogene TRBV3-2), the J gene TRBJ1-1; no clear D. The CDR3 is 15 amino acids. Germline-derived CDR1 and CDR2 are LGHDT and YNNKEL (reference sequence). V was cut by 6 bases and J by 0 bases, with 14 bases left in between. The CDR3 DNA reads as TGTGCCAGCAGTCTCAAACTGGGCATGAACACTGAAGCTTTCTTT. It codes for CASSLKLGMNTEAFF.

About this clone: In the same sample, other DNA sequences code for this CDR3. The rearrangement links TRBV10-3 to TRBJ1-1, with unresolved D. The CDR3 has 11 residues. V was shortened by 7 bases and J by 3 bases, with 6 bases between the two germline ends. Germline V gene sequence: CDR1 ENHRY, CDR2 SYGVKD. The CDR3 nucleotides read TGTGCCATCAAGGGAGACACTGAAGCTTTCTTT. Residues: CAIKGDTEAFF.

The gene calls are TRBV11-3 and TRBJ2-7; D gene uncertain. The CDR3 has 13 amino acids. Deletions cut 1 base from V and 5 bases from J, with 9 bases between. Germline V gene lookup returns CDR1 SGHNT and CDR2 YENEEA. For the CDR3, the DNA is TGTGCCAGCAGCTTAGGCTTAGTCGACGAGCAGTACTTC. It encodes CASSLGLVDEQYF.

This chain uses TRBV5-1 with TRBJ1-6; TRBD1 matches at 9 bases. The CDR3 is made up of 14 amino acids. J lost 10 bases, V lost 4 bases, and 6 bases had no gene match. Germline V gene data show CDR1 as SGHRS and CDR2 as YFSETQ. This chain's CDR3 is CASSRDRDVSPLHF. The CDR3 nucleotides are TGCGCCAGCAGCCGGGACAGGGACGTGTCACCCCTCCACTTT.

V and J are TRBV6-5 and TRBJ1-2, with 8 bases fitting TRBD1. The CDR3 runs 14 residues. The germline CDR1 and CDR2 sequences are MNHEY and SVGAGI. Germline trimming cut 5 bases from V and 4 bases from J; bases unmatched to any gene: 6. CDR3 coding DNA: TGTGCCAGCAGTCCTACAGGGGGTGCCTATGGCTACACCTTC. Amino acids: CASSPTGGAYGYTF.

The chain uses TRBV29-1 and TRBJ1-1; D not resolved. V dropped 2 bases and J dropped 1 base, with 8 bases sitting between them. Germline CDR1 reads SQVTM; CDR2 reads ANQGSEA. CDR3 size: 13 residues. The CDR3 reads CSVELARNTEAFF. CDR3 DNA: TGCAGCGTTGAACTCGCGCGGAACACTGAAGCTTTCTTT.

The CDR3 region has the DNA TGTGCCAGCAGGACTCTCGAGGAAGCTGAAGCTTTCTTT. Its translation: CASRTLEEAEAFF. The chain links TRBV3-1 (or the pseudogene TRBV3-2) to TRBJ1-1; D gene ambiguous. Trimming shortened V by 6 bases and J by 6 bases, and 14 bases separated the two germline ends. In germline, CDR1 is LGHDT, CDR2 YNNKEL (reference sequence). This CDR3 contains 13 residues.

The chain carries TRBV7-9 and TRBJ1-1, with no clear D. The CDR3 consists of 12 residues. Germline CDR1 is SEHNR and CDR2 is FQNEAQ (reference sequence). Trimming shortened V by 5 bases and J by 4 bases, and 8 bases separated the two germline ends. In DNA, the CDR3 is TGTGCCAGCAGCCCTGGAGGCACTGAAGCTTTCTTT. Protein: CASSPGGTEAFF.

The chain links TRBV28 to TRBJ2-1; a weak D match, TRBD2 (5 bases). Trimming took 7 bases from V and 4 from J, leaving 17 bases between them. Germline lookup yields CDR1 MDHEN and CDR2 SYDVKM. CDR3 length: 15 residues. CDR3 bases: TGTGCCAGCACCCACCCGGGGTCCCCATACAATGAGCAGTTCTTC. Encoded protein: CASTHPGSPYNEQFF.